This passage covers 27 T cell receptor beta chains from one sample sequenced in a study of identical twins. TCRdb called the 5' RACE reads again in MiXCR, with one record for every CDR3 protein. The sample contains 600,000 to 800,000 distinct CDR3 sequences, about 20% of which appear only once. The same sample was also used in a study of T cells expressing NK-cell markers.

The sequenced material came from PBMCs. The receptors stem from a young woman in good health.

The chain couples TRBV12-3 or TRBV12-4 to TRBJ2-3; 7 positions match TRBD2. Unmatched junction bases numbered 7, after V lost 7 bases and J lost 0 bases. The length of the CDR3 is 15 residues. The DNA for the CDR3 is TGTGCCAGCACCTCTAGCGGTCATAGCACAGATACGCAGTATTTT. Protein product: CASTSSGHSTDTQYF.

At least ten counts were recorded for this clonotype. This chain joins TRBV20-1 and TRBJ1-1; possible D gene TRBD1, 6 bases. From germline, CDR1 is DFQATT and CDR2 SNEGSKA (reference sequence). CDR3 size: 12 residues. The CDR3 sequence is CRGGGMNTEAFF. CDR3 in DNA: TGCCGGGGGGGCGGTATGAACACTGAAGCTTTCTTT.

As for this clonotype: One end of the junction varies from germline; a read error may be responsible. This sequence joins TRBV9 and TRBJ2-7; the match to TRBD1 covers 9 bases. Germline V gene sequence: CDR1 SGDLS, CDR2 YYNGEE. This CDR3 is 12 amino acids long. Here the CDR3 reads CASSARDRAISF. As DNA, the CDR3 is TGTGCCAGCAGCGCGCGGGACAGGGCAATTAGTTTC. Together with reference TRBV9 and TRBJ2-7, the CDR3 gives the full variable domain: DSGVTQTPKHLITATGQRVTLRCSPRSGDLSVYWYQQSLDQGLQFLIQYYNGEERAKGNILERFSAQQFPDLHSELNLSSLELGDSALYFCASSARDRAISFGPGTRLTVT.

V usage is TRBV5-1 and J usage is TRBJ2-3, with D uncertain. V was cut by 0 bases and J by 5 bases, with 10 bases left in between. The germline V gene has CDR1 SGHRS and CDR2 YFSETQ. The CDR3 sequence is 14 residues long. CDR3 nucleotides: TGCGCCAGCAGCTTGGCCGCACGGATAGATACGCAGTATTTT. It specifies CASSLAARIDTQYF.

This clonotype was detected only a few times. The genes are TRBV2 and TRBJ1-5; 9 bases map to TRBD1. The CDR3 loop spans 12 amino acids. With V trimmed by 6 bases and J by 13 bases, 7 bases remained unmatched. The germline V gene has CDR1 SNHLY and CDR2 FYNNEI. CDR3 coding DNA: TGTGCCAGCAGCGGACAGGGGAGCGCTCAGCATTTT. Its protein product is CASSGQGSAQHF.

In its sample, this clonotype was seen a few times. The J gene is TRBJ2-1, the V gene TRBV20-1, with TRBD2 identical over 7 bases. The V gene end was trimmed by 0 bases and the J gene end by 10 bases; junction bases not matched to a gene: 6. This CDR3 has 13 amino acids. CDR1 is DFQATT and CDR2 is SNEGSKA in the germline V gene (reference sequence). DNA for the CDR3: TGCAGTGCTAGAGAAGGGACTAATCGGGAGCAGTTCTTC. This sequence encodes CSAREGTNREQFF.

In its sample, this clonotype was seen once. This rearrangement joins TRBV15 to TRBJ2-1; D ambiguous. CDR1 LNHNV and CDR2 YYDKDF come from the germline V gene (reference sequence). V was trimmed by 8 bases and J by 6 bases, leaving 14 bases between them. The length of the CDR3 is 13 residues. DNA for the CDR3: TGTGCCACCGGGCTCCGGGCCTGCAATGAGCAGTTCTTC. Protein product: CATGLRACNEQFF.

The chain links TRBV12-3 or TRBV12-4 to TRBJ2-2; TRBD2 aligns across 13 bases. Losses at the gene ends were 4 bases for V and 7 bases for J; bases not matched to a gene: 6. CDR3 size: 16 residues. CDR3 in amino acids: CASSSQLAGGVGELFF. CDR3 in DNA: TGTGCCAGCAGTTCCCAACTAGCGGGAGGGGTCGGGGAGCTGTTTTTT.

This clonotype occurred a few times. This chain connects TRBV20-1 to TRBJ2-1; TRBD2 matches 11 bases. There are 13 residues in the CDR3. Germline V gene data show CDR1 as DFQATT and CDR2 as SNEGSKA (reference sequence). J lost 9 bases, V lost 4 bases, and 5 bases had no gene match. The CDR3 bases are TGCAGTGCTACTAGCGGGAGGATCGGTGAGCAGTTCTTC. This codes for CSATSGRIGEQFF.

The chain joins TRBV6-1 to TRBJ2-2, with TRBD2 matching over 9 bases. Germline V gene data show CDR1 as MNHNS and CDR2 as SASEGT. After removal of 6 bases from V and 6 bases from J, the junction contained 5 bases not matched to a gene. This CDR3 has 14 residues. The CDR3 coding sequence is TGTGCCAGCAGGATAGCGGGAGCAGCCGGGGAGCTGTTTTTT. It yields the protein CASRIAGAAGELFF.

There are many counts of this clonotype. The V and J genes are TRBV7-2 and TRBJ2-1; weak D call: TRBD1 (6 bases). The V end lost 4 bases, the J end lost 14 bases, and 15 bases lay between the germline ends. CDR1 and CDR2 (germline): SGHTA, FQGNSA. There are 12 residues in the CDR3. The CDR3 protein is CASSSLGRQEFF. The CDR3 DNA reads TGTGCCAGCAGCTCACTAGGAAGACAGGAGTTCTTC.

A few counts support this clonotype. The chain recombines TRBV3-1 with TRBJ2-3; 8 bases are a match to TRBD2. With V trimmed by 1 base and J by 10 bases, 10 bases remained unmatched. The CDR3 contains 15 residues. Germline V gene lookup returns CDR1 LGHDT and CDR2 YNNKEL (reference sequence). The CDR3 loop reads CASSQGGTSYYPQYF. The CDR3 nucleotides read TGTGCCAGCAGCCAAGGGGGGACTAGTTATTATCCGCAGTATTTT.

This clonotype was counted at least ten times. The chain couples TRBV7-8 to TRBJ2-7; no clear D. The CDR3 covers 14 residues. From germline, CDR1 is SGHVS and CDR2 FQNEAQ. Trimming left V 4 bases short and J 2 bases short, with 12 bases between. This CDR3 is CASSSPVAPYEQYF. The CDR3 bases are TGTGCCAGCAGCTCCCCGGTTGCCCCCTACGAGCAGTACTTC.

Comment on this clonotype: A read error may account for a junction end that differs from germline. CDR3 sequence (DNA): TGCAGGGTTGAAGACTACAGTCCCTACGAGCAGTACTTC. Translating gives CRVEDYSPYEQYF. V gene TRBV29-1 combines with J gene TRBJ2-7, with a possible D match to TRBD2 (5 bases). The CDR3 runs 13 residues. CDR1 is SQVTM, CDR2 ANQGSEA, per germline.

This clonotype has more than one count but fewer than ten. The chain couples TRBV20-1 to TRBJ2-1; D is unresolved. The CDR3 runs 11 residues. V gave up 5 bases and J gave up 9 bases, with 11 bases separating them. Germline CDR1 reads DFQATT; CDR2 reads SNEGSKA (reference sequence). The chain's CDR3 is CSAPLIGEQFF. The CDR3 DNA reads TGCAGTGCTCCCCTAATTGGTGAGCAGTTCTTC.

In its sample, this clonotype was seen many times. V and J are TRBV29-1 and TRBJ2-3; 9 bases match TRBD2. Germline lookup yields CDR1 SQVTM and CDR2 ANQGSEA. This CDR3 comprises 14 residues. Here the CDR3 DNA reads TGCAGTGCTGAAACTAGCGGGAGCACAGATACGCAGTATTTT. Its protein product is CSAETSGSTDTQYF.

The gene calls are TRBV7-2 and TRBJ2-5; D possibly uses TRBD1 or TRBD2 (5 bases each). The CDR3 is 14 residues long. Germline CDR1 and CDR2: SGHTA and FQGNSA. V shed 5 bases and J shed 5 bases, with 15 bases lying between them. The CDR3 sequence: CASSPPGRRETQYF. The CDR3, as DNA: TGTGCCAGCAGCCCCCCGGGGCGCCGGGAGACCCAGTACTTC. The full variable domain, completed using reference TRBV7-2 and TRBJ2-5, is GAGVSQSPSNKVTEKGKDVELRCDPISGHTALYWYRQSLGQGLEFLIYFQGNSAPDKSGLPSDRFSAERTGGSVSTLTIQRTQQEDSAVYLCASSPPGRRETQYFGPGTRLLVL.

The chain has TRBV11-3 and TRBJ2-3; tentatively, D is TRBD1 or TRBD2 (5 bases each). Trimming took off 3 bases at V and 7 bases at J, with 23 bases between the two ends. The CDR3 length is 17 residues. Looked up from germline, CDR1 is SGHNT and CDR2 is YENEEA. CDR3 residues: CASSFLGAGSGVHTQYF. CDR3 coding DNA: TGTGCCAGCAGCTTTCTCGGGGCAGGGAGTGGTGTGCATACGCAGTATTTT.

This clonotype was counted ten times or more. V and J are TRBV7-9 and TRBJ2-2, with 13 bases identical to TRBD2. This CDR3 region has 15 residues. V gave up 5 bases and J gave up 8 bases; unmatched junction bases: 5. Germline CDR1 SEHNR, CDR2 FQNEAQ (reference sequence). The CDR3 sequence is CASSPGLAGEGELFF. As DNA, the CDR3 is TGTGCCAGCAGCCCAGGACTAGCGGGAGAAGGGGAGCTGTTTTTT.

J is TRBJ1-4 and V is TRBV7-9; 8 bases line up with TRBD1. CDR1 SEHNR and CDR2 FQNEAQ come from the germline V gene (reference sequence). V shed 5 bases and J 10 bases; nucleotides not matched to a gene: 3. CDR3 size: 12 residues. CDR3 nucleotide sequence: TGTGCCAGCAGCACCGGACAGGGAAAACTGTTTTTT. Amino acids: CASSTGQGKLFF.

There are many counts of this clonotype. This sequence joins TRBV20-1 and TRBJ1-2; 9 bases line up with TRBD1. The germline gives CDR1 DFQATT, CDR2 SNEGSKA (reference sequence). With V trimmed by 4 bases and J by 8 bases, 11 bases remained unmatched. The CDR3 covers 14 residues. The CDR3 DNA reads TGCAGTGCTACGGGACAGGGTGGAGCTGGAGGCTACACCTTC. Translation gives CSATGQGGAGGYTF.

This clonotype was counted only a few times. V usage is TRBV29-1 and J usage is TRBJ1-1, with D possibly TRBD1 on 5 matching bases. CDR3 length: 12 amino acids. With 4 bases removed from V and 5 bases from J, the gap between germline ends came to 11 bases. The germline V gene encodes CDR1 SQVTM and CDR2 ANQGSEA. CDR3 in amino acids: CSVVKGYTEAFF. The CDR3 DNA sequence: TGCAGCGTTGTCAAGGGGTATACTGAAGCTTTCTTT.

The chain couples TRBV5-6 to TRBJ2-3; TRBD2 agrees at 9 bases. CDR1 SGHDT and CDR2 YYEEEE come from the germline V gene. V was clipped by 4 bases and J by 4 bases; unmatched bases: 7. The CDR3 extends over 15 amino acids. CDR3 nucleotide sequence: TGTGCCAGCAGCCCTATAGCGGGGGAAGCAGATACGCAGTATTTT. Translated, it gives CASSPIAGEADTQYF.

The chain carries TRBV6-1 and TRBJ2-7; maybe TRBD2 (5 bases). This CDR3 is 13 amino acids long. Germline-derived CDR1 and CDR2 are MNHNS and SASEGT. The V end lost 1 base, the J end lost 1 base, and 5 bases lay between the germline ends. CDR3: CASSEGESYEQYF. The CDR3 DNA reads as TGTGCCAGCAGTGAAGGGGAGTCCTACGAGCAGTACTTC.

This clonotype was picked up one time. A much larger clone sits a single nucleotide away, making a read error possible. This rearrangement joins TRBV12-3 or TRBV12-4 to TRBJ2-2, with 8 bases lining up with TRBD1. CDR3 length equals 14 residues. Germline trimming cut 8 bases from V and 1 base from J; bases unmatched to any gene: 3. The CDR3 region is CASEGQVNTGELFF. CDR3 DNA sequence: TGTGCCAGCGAGGGACAGGTGAACACCGGGGAGCTGTTTTTT.

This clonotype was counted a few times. CDR3 sequence (DNA): TGTGCCAGCAGCCCCCGATTGGAGGGAGGCCACAATGAGCAGTTCTTC. Amino acids: CASSPRLEGGHNEQFF. The chain employs TRBV9 and TRBJ2-1, with a weak D call TRBD2 (6 bases). The CDR3 is 16 residues long. Trimming took 4 bases from V and 5 from J, leaving 19 bases between them. CDR1 is SGDLS and CDR2 is YYNGEE in the germline V gene.

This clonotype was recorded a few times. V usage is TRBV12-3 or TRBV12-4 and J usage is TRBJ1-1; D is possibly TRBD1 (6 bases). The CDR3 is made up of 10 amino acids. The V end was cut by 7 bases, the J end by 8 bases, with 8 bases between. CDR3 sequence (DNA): TGTGCCAGCAAGGGGGGAGAAGCTTTCTTT. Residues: CASKGGEAFF.